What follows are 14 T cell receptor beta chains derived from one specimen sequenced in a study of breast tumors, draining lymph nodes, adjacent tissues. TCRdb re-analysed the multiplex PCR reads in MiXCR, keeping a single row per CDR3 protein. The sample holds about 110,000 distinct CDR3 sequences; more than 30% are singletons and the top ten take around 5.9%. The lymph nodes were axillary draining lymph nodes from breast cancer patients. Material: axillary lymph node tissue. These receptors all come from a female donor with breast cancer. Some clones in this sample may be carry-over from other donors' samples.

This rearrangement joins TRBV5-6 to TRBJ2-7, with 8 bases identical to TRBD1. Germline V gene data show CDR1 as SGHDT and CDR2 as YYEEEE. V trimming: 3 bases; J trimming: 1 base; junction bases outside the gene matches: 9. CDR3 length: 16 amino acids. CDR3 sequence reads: CASSSAGTGLSYEQYF. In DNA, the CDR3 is TGTGCCAGCAGCTCCGCCGGGACAGGATTATCCTACGAGCAGTACTTC. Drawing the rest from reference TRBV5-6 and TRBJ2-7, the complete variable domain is DAGVTQSPTHLIKTRGQQVTLRCSPKSGHDTVSWYQQALGQGPQFIFQYYEEEERQRGNFPDRFSGHQFPNYSSELNVNALLLGDSALYLCASSSAGTGLSYEQYFGPGTRLTVT.

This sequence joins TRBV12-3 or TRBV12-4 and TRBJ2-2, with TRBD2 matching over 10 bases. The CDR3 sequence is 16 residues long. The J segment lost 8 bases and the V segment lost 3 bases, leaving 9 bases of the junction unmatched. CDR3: CASSFSIAGGIGELFF. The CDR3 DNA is TGTGCCAGCAGTTTCTCGATAGCGGGGGGTATAGGGGAGCTGTTTTTT.

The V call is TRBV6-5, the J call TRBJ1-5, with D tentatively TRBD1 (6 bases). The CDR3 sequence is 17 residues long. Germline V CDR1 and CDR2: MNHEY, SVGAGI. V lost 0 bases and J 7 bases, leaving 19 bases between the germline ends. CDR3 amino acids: CASSYSAGTPGQQPQHF. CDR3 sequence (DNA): TGTGCCAGCAGTTACTCCGCCGGGACACCCGGCCAACAGCCCCAGCATTTT.

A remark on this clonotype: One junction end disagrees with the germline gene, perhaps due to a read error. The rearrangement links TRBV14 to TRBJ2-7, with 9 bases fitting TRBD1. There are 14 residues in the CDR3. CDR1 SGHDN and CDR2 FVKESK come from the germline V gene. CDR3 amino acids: CASSYVGQGYDGSF. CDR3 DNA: TGTGCCAGCAGCTACGTGGGACAGGGCTACGATGGCTCCTTC.

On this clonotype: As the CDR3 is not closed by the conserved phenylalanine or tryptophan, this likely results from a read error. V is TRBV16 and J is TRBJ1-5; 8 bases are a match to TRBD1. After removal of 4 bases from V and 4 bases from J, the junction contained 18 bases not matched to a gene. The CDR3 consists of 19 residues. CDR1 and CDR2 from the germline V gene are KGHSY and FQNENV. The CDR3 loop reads CASSPRSNTRGQVNQPQHY. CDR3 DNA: TGTGCCAGCAGCCCTAGGTCCAACACCCGGGGACAGGTAAATCAGCCCCAGCATTAT.

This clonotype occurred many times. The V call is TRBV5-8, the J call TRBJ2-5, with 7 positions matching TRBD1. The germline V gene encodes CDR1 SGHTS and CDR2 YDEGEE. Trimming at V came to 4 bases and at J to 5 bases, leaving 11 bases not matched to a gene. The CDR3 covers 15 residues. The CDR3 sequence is CASSQETGFVETQYF. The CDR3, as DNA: TGTGCCAGCAGCCAAGAGACAGGGTTCGTGGAGACCCAGTACTTC.

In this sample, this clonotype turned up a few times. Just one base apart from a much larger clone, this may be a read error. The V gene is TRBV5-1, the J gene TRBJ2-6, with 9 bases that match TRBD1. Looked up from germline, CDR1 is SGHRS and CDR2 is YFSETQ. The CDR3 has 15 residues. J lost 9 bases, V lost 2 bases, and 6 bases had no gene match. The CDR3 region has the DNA TGCGCCAGCAGCTTTGGGGACAGGGTCGACAACGTCCTGACTTTC. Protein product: CASSFGDRVDNVLTF.

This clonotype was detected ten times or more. CDR3 region: CASSPFSGGTTDTQYF. CDR3 nucleotides: TGTGCCAGCTCGCCTTTCAGCGGGGGGACCACAGATACGCAGTATTTT. V and J are TRBV18 and TRBJ2-3; 9 nucleotides agree with TRBD2. Trimming cost V 6 bases and J 2 bases; bases outside gene matches: 9. Germline V lookup: CDR1 KGHSH, CDR2 LQKENI. This CDR3 comprises 16 residues.

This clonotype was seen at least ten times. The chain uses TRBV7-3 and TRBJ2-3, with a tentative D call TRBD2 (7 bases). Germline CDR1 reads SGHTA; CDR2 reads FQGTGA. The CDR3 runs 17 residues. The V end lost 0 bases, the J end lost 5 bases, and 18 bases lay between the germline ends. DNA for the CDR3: TGTGCCAGCAGCTTAACCGGCGGGGGCGCTGGGGGAGATACGCAGTATTTT. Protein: CASSLTGGGAGGDTQYF. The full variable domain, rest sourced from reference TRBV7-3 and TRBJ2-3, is GAGVSQTPSNKVTEKGKYVELRCDPISGHTALYWYRQSLGQGPEFLIYFQGTGAADDSGLPNDRFFAVRPEGSVSTLKIQRTERGDSAVYLCASSLTGGGAGGDTQYFGPGTRLTVL.

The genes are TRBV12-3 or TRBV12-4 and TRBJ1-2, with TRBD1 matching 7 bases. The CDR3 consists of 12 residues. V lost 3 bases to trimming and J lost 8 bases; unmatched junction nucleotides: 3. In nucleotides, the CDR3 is TGTGCCAGCAGTTTGAGGGACAGCGGCTACACCTTC. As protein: CASSLRDSGYTF.

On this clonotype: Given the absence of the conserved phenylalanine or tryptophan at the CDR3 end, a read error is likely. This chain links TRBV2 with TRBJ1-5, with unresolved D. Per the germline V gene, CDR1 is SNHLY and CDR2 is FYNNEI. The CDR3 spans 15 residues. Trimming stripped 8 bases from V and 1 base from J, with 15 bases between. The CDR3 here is CASSDERVSNQPQHC. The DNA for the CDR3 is TGTGCCAGCTCCGACGAACGGGTGAGCAATCAGCCCCAGCATTGT.

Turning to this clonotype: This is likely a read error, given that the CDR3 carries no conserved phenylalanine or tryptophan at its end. CDR3 bases: TGTGCCAGCAGCTTGACCGGACGGATCCAAGAGACCCAGTACCTC. Translated: CASSLTGRIQETQYL. This rearrangement joins TRBV5-6 to TRBJ2-5; D is undetermined. This CDR3 has 15 amino acids. Trimming removed 1 base from V and 1 base from J, with 11 bases in between. Per the germline V gene, CDR1 is SGHDT and CDR2 is YYEEEE.

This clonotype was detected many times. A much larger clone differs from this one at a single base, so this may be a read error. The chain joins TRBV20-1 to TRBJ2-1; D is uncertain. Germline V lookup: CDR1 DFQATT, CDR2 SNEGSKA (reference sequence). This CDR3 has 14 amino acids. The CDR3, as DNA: TGCAGTGCTTGGGCCCAGACAAGATACACTGAGCAGTTCTTC. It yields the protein CSAWAQTRYTEQFF.

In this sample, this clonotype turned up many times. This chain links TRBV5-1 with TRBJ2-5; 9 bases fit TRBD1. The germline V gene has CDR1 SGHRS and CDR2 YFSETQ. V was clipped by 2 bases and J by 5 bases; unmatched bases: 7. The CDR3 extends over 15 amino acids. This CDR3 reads CASSLPTGGRETQYF. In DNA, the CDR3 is TGCGCCAGCAGCTTACCAACAGGGGGCCGCGAGACCCAGTACTTC.